The clone carrying this T cell receptor (beta chain) showed up many times. Read sequence stops 3 residues before the CDR3 end, and the germline J gene provides the missing end. Germline loops: CDR1 LNHDA, CDR2 SQIVND (reference sequence). With 8 bases clipped from V and 5 bases from J, the junction kept 4 bases outside the gene matches. This CDR3 has 13 amino acids. Data came from immunoSEQ multiplex PCR; TCRdb stores just in-frame clones and leaves some out. The sample shows tens of thousands of clones, no singletons; the ten largest hold about 1.7%. The data derive from a study of T cell clonality in common variable immunodeficiency.

The chain combines TRBV19 with TRBJ1-1, with TRBD1 identical over 11 bases. Sequences were obtained from peripheral blood mononuclear cells. The clonotype originates from a person aged 18 to 75 in good health. Partial CDR3 DNA: TGTGCCAGTGGCCGGGACAGGGGGACTGAA. Its protein is CASGRDRGTE. The full CDR3 protein is CASGRDRGTEAFF. Filled out from reference TRBV19 and TRBJ1-1, the complete variable domain reads DGGITQSPKYLFRKEGQNVTLSCEQNLNHDAMYWYRQDPGQGLRLIYYSQIVNDFQKGDIAEGYSVSREKKESFPLTVTSAQKNPTAFYLCASGRDRGTEAFFGQGTRLTVV.